The clone carrying this T cell receptor (beta chain) was counted ten times or more. Its antigen is currently unknown. Using its own MiXCR run on the 5' RACE reads, TCRdb lists one record per CDR3 protein. The sample consists of 200,000 to 250,000 distinct CDR3 sequences, 10% of them appearing once. This entry comes from a study of CD8 T cells in ankylosing spondylitis. V was shortened by 0 bases and J by 0 bases, with 10 bases between the two germline ends. Germline lookup yields CDR1 LGHNA and CDR2 YNFKEQ. CDR3 length equals 16 residues. Study results and caveats: Ankylosing spondylitis blood appeared to carry a characteristic TCR beta motif of several highly homologous variants. Clones tied to disease were said to be significantly enriched in matched ankylosing spondylitis synovial fluid. A CD8+ phenotype characterized the disease-linked clones, which were relatively rare in peripheral blood. Several of the motif variants were reported before in synovial fluid and blood from reactive arthritis.

The receptor was isolated from a male donor with ankylosing spondylitis or in good health (not recorded which). The specimen was blood, either unsorted or a sorted T cell fraction (not recorded which). The genes are TRBV4-2 and TRBJ2-3; D is uncertain. In DNA form, the CDR3 reads TGTGCCAGCAGCCAAGACTTAGACACTAGCACAGATACGCAGTATTTT. Encoded protein: CASSQDLDTSTDTQYF.